This passage covers 5 T cell receptor beta chains from one sample sequenced in a study of cytomegalovirus exposure and HLA in healthy donors. PCR involved 60 Vbeta and 13 Jbeta primers. Generated by immunoSEQ multiplex PCR, the TCRdb table keeps only in-frame clones and is missing some. The table lists under 200,000 clones, more than 80% of them singletons. Source material: PBMCs. Receptors originate from a woman aged 30 to 39 in good health and CMV-seropositive.

Only a few counts were recorded for this clone. The chain employs TRBV7-6 and TRBJ1-1; the D is unclear. Deletions cut 5 bases from V and 5 bases from J, with 12 bases between. This CDR3 has 13 residues. Germline V gene lookup returns CDR1 SGHVS and CDR2 FNYEAQ. The CDR3 region is CASSRNGWTEAFF. Here the CDR3 DNA reads TGTGCCAGCAGCCGTAACGGGTGGACTGAAGCTTTCTTT.

This chain joins TRBV19 and TRBJ1-5; D not certain. The CDR3 extends over 14 amino acids. V dropped 3 bases and J dropped 4 bases, with 10 bases sitting between them. Germline lookup yields CDR1 LNHDA and CDR2 SQIVND (reference sequence). The CDR3 spells CASSIRGPNQPQHF. Written as DNA, the CDR3 is TGTGCCAGTAGTATCCGGGGTCCTAATCAGCCCCAGCATTTT.

V gene TRBV18 combines with J gene TRBJ1-6; 9 bases line up with TRBD1. Germline trimming cut 0 bases from V and 15 bases from J; bases unmatched to any gene: 6. CDR1 and CDR2 (germline): KGHSH, LQKENI. CDR3 size: 14 residues. CDR3 protein: CASSPPDGDRVLHF. CDR3 nucleotides: TGTGCCAGCTCACCACCGGATGGGGACAGGGTCCTCCACTTT.

This rearrangement joins TRBV28 to TRBJ1-1, with D tentatively TRBD1 (5 bases). The CDR3 runs to 14 residues. Between the trimmed V and J ends, which lost 6 bases and 4 bases, there was a span of 15 bases. Germline CDR1 reads MDHEN; CDR2 reads SYDVKM. The CDR3 DNA reads as TGTGCCAGCAGAACACGGACATCCGGCACTGAAGCTTTCTTT. Its translation is CASRTRTSGTEAFF.

The rearrangement links TRBV7-2 to TRBJ2-2, with TRBD2 as a possible D gene (5 bases). The germline gives CDR1 SGHTA, CDR2 FQGNSA. This CDR3 is built from 15 residues. Trimming removed 6 bases from V and 6 bases from J, with 17 bases in between. The CDR3 region has the DNA TGTGCCAGCAGAGCGGCAGTTCCAAGGGCCGGGGAGCTGTTTTTT. Residues: CASRAAVPRAGELFF.